The 24 T cell receptor beta chains below were found in one sample sequenced in a study of blood T cell repertoires in COVID-19. Here immunoSEQ multiplex PCR was the method, and the copy in TCRdb shows in-frame clones only, minus some. The sample records hundreds of thousands of clones, almost 85% being singletons. The sample was peripheral blood. The receptors come from a human donor in a cohort sampled during active COVID-19.

This clone came up once. This rearrangement joins TRBV5-1 to TRBJ1-2; D is undetermined. Germline lookup yields CDR1 SGHRS and CDR2 YFSETQ. The V and J ends lost 1 base and 2 bases respectively, with 12 bases between them. The CDR3 totals 15 residues. The chain's CDR3 is CASSLSGDPNYGYTF. The CDR3 DNA reads TGCGCCAGCAGCTTGTCTGGAGACCCAAACTATGGCTACACCTTC.

This rearrangement joins TRBV19 to TRBJ1-4; a weak D match, TRBD1 (5 bases). The germline V and J ends were trimmed by 10 bases and 7 bases, with 16 bases remaining between them. The CDR3 length is 13 residues. Germline V CDR1 and CDR2: LNHDA, SQIVND (reference sequence). The CDR3 here is CATAREGREKLFF. Written as DNA, the CDR3 is TGTGCCACCGCCAGGGAGGGGCGTGAAAAACTGTTTTTT.

Concerning this clone itself: Different DNA sequences within this sample yield the same CDR3. J is TRBJ1-2 and V is TRBV5-1; possibly TRBD1 for D (5 bases). The V gene's germline CDR1 is SGHRS and CDR2 YFSETQ. Trimming removed 0 bases at V and 8 bases at J, with 14 bases between. The CDR3 has 14 residues. The CDR3 region has the DNA TGCGCCAGCAGCTTGGCTGGAGGGGTGTACGGCTACACCTTC. It codes for CASSLAGGVYGYTF.

The chain is built from TRBV20-1 and TRBJ2-7; the D gene is possibly TRBD2 (5 bases). The CDR3 is 11 amino acids. CDR1 is DFQATT, CDR2 SNEGSKA, per germline (reference sequence). Deletions cut 5 bases from V and 3 bases from J, with 8 bases between. CDR3 sequence: CSAGRSYEQYF. The DNA of the CDR3 is TGCAGTGCTGGGAGAAGCTACGAGCAGTACTTC.

The chain employs TRBV7-2 and TRBJ2-1; no firm D call. Looked up from germline, CDR1 is SGHTA and CDR2 is FQGNSA. The CDR3 contains 14 residues. V lost 4 bases to trimming and J lost 5 bases, with 12 bases between them. The CDR3: CASSSPLRNNEQFF. The DNA for the CDR3 is TGTGCCAGCAGCTCTCCGCTGAGGAACAATGAGCAGTTCTTC.

The chain's CDR3 is CASSQGTGAKQYF. DNA for the CDR3: TGTGCCAGCAGCCAAGGGACAGGGGCAAAGCAGTACTTC. This rearrangement joins TRBV3-1 (or the pseudogene TRBV3-2) to TRBJ2-7; TRBD1 matches at 9 bases. Germline CDR1 LGHDT, CDR2 YNNKEL (reference sequence). This CDR3 comprises 13 residues. The trim removed 1 base at V and 8 bases at J, leaving 3 bases unmatched.

This clone has more than one count but fewer than ten. This chain joins TRBV7-9 and TRBJ1-1; TRBD1 aligns across 12 bases. There are 16 residues in the CDR3. V was pared by 5 bases and J by 8 bases, with 12 bases of the junction left unmatched. Germline lookup yields CDR1 SEHNR and CDR2 FQNEAQ (reference sequence). CDR3 residues: CASSPRPGTGGLEAFF. CDR3 nucleotide sequence: TGTGCCAGCAGCCCCCGTCCCGGGACAGGGGGCCTCGAAGCTTTCTTT.

The rearrangement links TRBV28 to TRBJ2-7; D remains unclear. The V gene's germline CDR1 is MDHEN and CDR2 SYDVKM. With 3 bases removed from V and 0 bases from J, the gap between germline ends came to 9 bases. The CDR3 loop spans 14 amino acids. The CDR3 spells CASSFIASSYEQYF. Here the CDR3 DNA reads TGTGCCAGCAGTTTTATCGCGAGCTCCTACGAGCAGTACTTC.

This chain links TRBV3-1 (or the pseudogene TRBV3-2) with TRBJ1-1; D gene unclear. The V gene's germline CDR1 is LGHDT and CDR2 YNNKEL (reference sequence). CDR3 size: 14 residues. V was shortened by 3 bases and J by 3 bases, with 11 bases between the two germline ends. In DNA form, the CDR3 reads TGTGCCAGCAGCCAGCCCAACTCCTACACTGAAGCTTTCTTT. Translating gives CASSQPNSYTEAFF.

The sample holds one count of this clone. The chain combines TRBV20-1 with TRBJ1-2; D perhaps matches TRBD1 (5 bases). The CDR3 runs 11 residues. Germline CDR1 reads DFQATT; CDR2 reads SNEGSKA (reference sequence). V lost 6 bases and J 9 bases, leaving 14 bases between the germline ends. CDR3 in DNA: TGCAGTGCCCAGGACATATCTCGCTACACCTTC. Its translation: CSAQDISRYTF.

J is TRBJ1-3 and V is TRBV11-2; 7 bases match TRBD1. Trimming cost V 5 bases and J 4 bases; bases outside gene matches: 2. The CDR3 covers 13 residues. CDR1 and CDR2 (germline): SGHAT, FQNNGV. CDR3 region: CASSPTGGNTIYF. CDR3 nucleotide sequence: TGTGCCAGCAGCCCGACAGGGGGAAACACCATATATTTT.

The chain has TRBV9 and TRBJ1-6; TRBD1 is a possible D gene (5 bases). CDR3 length equals 14 residues. V was trimmed by 0 bases and J by 7 bases, leaving 8 bases between them. CDR1 and CDR2 from the germline V gene are SGDLS and YYNGEE. In DNA, the CDR3 is TGTGCCAGCAGCGTAGGGGGCTGGAATTCACCCCTCCACTTT. Translated: CASSVGGWNSPLHF.

The chain is built from TRBV30 and TRBJ1-1, with TRBD1 matching 7 bases. After removal of 5 bases from V and 3 bases from J, the junction contained 6 bases not matched to a gene. The germline CDR1 and CDR2 sequences are GTSNPN and SVGIG (reference sequence). CDR3 length: 13 amino acids. DNA for the CDR3: TGTGCCTGGGCGACAGGGCCAGACACTGAAGCTTTCTTT. Translating it yields CAWATGPDTEAFF.

The chain combines TRBV4-1 with TRBJ1-1; 8 bases are shared with TRBD1. This CDR3 has 15 residues. Germline CDR1 reads MGHRA; CDR2 reads YSYEKL. After removal of 4 bases from V and 5 bases from J, the junction contained 9 bases not matched to a gene. Written as DNA, the CDR3 is TGCGCCAGCAGCCTTTCCGGGACAGGCGAGACTGAAGCTTTCTTT. Residues: CASSLSGTGETEAFF.

The chain joins TRBV18 to TRBJ1-4; possibly TRBD1 for D (6 bases). Germline lookup yields CDR1 KGHSH and CDR2 LQKENI. CDR3 length equals 14 residues. V shed 5 bases and J shed 2 bases, with 9 bases lying between them. Here the CDR3 DNA reads TGTGCCAGCTCAGGAACAGGGACTAATGAAAAACTGTTTTTT. Translated: CASSGTGTNEKLFF.

This chain connects TRBV7-3 to TRBJ2-7; 8 bases fit TRBD1. Germline assignment: CDR1 SGHTA and CDR2 FQGTGA. This CDR3 comprises 14 residues. Trimming took 6 bases from V and 4 from J; bases not matched to a gene: 8. The chain's CDR3 is CASRASDREYEQYF. CDR3 nucleotides: TGTGCCAGCAGAGCATCGGACAGGGAGTACGAGCAGTACTTC.

The chain carries TRBV7-9 and TRBJ2-7; 7 bases are a match to TRBD1. The CDR3 runs 14 residues. Germline CDR1 SEHNR, CDR2 FQNEAQ (reference sequence). V shed 5 bases, J shed 3 bases, and the junction held 7 bases outside the gene matches. The CDR3 spells CASSRDSTFYEQYF. The CDR3 coding sequence is TGTGCCAGCAGCCGGGACAGTACATTCTACGAGCAGTACTTC.

The chain combines TRBV5-1 with TRBJ2-2; 9 positions match TRBD1. V shed 7 bases, J shed 4 bases, and the junction held 5 bases outside the gene matches. Germline CDR1 reads SGHRS; CDR2 reads YFSETQ. This CDR3 region has 14 residues. The chain's CDR3 is CASSRDRVTGELFF. The CDR3 coding sequence is TGCGCCAGCTCCCGGGACAGGGTCACCGGGGAGCTGTTTTTT. Based on the CDR3 plus reference TRBV5-1 and TRBJ2-2, the full variable domain is KAGVTQTPRYLIKTRGQQVTLSCSPISGHRSVSWYQQTPGQGLQFLFEYFSETQRNKGNFPGRFSGRQFSNSRSEMNVSTLELGDSALYLCASSRDRVTGELFFGEGSRLTVL.

The chain uses TRBV30 and TRBJ2-1; the D gene is possibly TRBD1 (6 bases). Germline V gene lookup returns CDR1 GTSNPN and CDR2 SVGIG (reference sequence). V lost 2 bases and J 8 bases, leaving 16 bases between the germline ends. This CDR3 contains 14 residues. CDR3 in amino acids: CAWSSSMGAYEQFF. As DNA, the CDR3 is TGTGCCTGGAGTTCCTCTATGGGGGCCTATGAGCAGTTCTTC.

The J gene is TRBJ2-5, the V gene TRBV19; weak D call: TRBD2 (6 bases). The CDR3 covers 13 residues. Germline V gene lookup returns CDR1 LNHDA and CDR2 SQIVND (reference sequence). V lost 3 bases and J 5 bases, leaving 10 bases between the germline ends. CDR3 sequence: CASSMAGGETQYF. CDR3 in DNA: TGTGCCAGTAGTATGGCTGGGGGGGAGACCCAGTACTTC.

The chain couples TRBV6-5 to TRBJ1-1, with D unresolved. Germline CDR1 is MNHEY and CDR2 is SVGAGI. V shed 5 bases and J shed 3 bases, with 10 bases lying between them. This CDR3 region has 13 residues. This CDR3 reads CASSTDGYTEAFF. The DNA for the CDR3 is TGTGCCAGCAGTACAGACGGCTACACTGAAGCTTTCTTT.

The rearrangement links TRBV5-1 to TRBJ1-3; 8 bases fit TRBD1. Germline V gives CDR1 SGHRS, CDR2 YFSETQ. There are 14 residues in the CDR3. V was clipped by 3 bases and J by 2 bases; unmatched bases: 1. The DNA of the CDR3 is TGCGCCAGCAGCTCGGACAGGGCTGGAAACACCATATATTTT. This sequence encodes CASSSDRAGNTIYF.

In the case of this clone: This CDR3 is also generated by other DNA sequences in the sample. The chain couples TRBV9 to TRBJ1-5; D may be TRBD1 (5 bases). This CDR3 comprises 16 residues. Germline V gives CDR1 SGDLS, CDR2 YYNGEE. Trimming cost V 2 bases and J 1 base, with 13 bases left between them. As DNA, the CDR3 is TGTGCCAGCAGCGTTGGGGTTGGGGCGAGCAATCAGCCCCAGCATTTT. It codes for CASSVGVGASNQPQHF.

The V gene is TRBV5-6, the J gene TRBJ1-1; D remains unclear. Deletions cut 0 bases from V and 4 bases from J, with 4 bases between. Germline-derived CDR1 and CDR2 are SGHDT and YYEEEE. The CDR3 sequence is 12 residues long. As DNA, the CDR3 is TGTGCCAGCAGCTTGGCGGTCACTGAAGCTTTCTTT. Its protein is CASSLAVTEAFF.